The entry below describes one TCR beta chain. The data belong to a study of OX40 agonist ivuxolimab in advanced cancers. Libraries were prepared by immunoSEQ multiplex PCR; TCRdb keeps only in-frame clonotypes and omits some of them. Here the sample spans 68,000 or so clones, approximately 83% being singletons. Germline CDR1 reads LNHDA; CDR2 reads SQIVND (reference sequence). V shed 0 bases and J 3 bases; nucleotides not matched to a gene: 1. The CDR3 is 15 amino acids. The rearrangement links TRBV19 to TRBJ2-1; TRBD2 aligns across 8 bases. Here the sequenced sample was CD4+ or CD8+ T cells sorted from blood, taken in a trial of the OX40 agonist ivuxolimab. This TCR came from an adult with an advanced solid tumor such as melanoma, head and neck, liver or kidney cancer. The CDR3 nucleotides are TGTGCCAGTAGTATAGATACTAGCGGCTACAATGAGCAGTTCTTC. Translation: CASSIDTSGYNEQFF.